Below are 25 T cell receptor beta chains sequenced from a single sample in a study of blood T cell repertoires in COVID-19. Clones were read by immunoSEQ multiplex PCR, and TCRdb kept only the in-frame ones, dropping some. Of some 270,000 clones in the sample, 85% are singletons; the top ten hold approximately 8.6%. The sample consisted of PBMCs or T cells enriched from blood (not recorded which). The receptors come from a woman between 45 and 60 years old with acute COVID-19.

This chain uses TRBV7-9 with TRBJ1-5; TRBD1 might be the D (5 bases). This CDR3 is built from 13 residues. Per the germline V gene, CDR1 is SEHNR and CDR2 is FQNEAQ (reference sequence). Trimming left V 2 bases short and J 7 bases short, with 9 bases between. The CDR3 loop reads CASSLQGLQPQHF. CDR3 bases: TGTGCCAGCAGCTTACAGGGACTACAGCCCCAGCATTTT.

V is TRBV10-3 and J is TRBJ2-7, with 14 nucleotides matching TRBD2. This CDR3 comprises 15 residues. V gave up 3 bases and J gave up 11 bases; unmatched junction bases: 9. Looked up from germline, CDR1 is ENHRY and CDR2 is SYGVKD. The CDR3 DNA follows: TGTGCCATCAGTGATCCAGGACTAGCGGGGGGCCAGGAGTACTTC. Translating gives CAISDPGLAGGQEYF.

The rearrangement uses TRBV5-1 and TRBJ2-5; no clear D. Per germline, CDR1 SGHRS and CDR2 YFSETQ. V lost 1 base, J lost 5 bases, and 9 bases lay in between. The CDR3 has 13 residues. CDR3 loop: CASSLSQYETQYF. Here the CDR3 DNA reads TGCGCCAGCAGCTTGTCCCAGTATGAGACCCAGTACTTC. The entire variable domain, with the rest obtained from reference TRBV5-1 and TRBJ2-5, is as follows: KAGVTQTPRYLIKTRGQQVTLSCSPISGHRSVSWYQQTPGQGLQFLFEYFSETQRNKGNFPGRFSGRQFSNSRSEMNVSTLELGDSALYLCASSLSQYETQYFGPGTRLLVL.

The J gene is TRBJ1-6, the V gene TRBV4-1; a possible D gene is TRBD1 (6 bases). Between the trimmed V and J ends, which lost 5 bases and 0 bases, there was a span of 17 bases. The CDR3 length is 18 residues. The germline V gene has CDR1 MGHRA and CDR2 YSYEKL. The CDR3 reads CASSAPGVPSSYNSPLHF. The CDR3 bases are TGCGCCAGCAGCGCCCCAGGGGTCCCAAGCTCCTATAATTCACCCCTCCACTTT.

This clone was found once. V is TRBV20-1 and J is TRBJ2-1, with 13 positions matching TRBD2. Unmatched junction bases numbered 16, after V lost 6 bases and J lost 2 bases. Germline CDR1 is DFQATT and CDR2 is SNEGSKA (reference sequence). This CDR3 is built from 19 residues. The CDR3 DNA sequence: TGCAGTGCGAGTACTAGCGGGGGGGCCGGGTTAAACACCTACAATGAGCAGTTCTTC. Protein product: CSASTSGGAGLNTYNEQFF.

This chain links TRBV12-3 or TRBV12-4 with TRBJ2-7; D remains unclear. The CDR3 covers 13 residues. Trimming took off 1 base at V and 6 bases at J, with 10 bases between the two ends. CDR3 protein: CASSLGSGTEQYF. The CDR3 DNA follows: TGTGCCAGCAGTTTAGGCTCAGGTACCGAGCAGTACTTC.

The rearrangement joins TRBV7-9 to TRBJ1-1; TRBD1 might be the D (5 bases). Trimming removed 6 bases from V and 3 bases from J, with 11 bases in between. CDR3 length equals 13 residues. Germline CDR1 reads SEHNR; CDR2 reads FQNEAQ (reference sequence). This CDR3 is CASSFTGDTEAFF. The CDR3 DNA reads TGTGCCAGCAGTTTCACAGGAGACACTGAAGCTTTCTTT.

V usage is TRBV18 and J usage is TRBJ1-1; a weak D match, TRBD1 (6 bases). Germline CDR1 KGHSH, CDR2 LQKENI. The CDR3 contains 16 residues. The V end was cut by 3 bases, the J end by 0 bases, with 14 bases between. The CDR3 spells CASSPAGGPLNTEAFF. The CDR3 coding sequence is TGTGCCAGCTCACCCGCCGGGGGGCCTCTGAACACTGAAGCTTTCTTT.

The V call is TRBV7-2, the J call TRBJ1-5, with a weak D call TRBD1 (6 bases). In germline, CDR1 is SGHTA, CDR2 FQGNSA. The ends were cut back, 3 bases at V and 3 bases at J, with 9 bases in the middle. The CDR3 runs to 14 residues. Written as DNA, the CDR3 is TGTGCCAGCAGCTTTACAGGGAACAATCAGCCCCAGCATTTT. Translation: CASSFTGNNQPQHF.

The gene calls are TRBV10-3 and TRBJ2-3, with TRBD2 identical over 12 bases. Unmatched junction bases numbered 6, after V lost 7 bases and J lost 4 bases. Germline CDR1 and CDR2: ENHRY and SYGVKD. This CDR3 has 15 residues. This CDR3 reads CAITNRLAGADTQYF. For the CDR3, the DNA is TGTGCCATCACTAACCGACTAGCGGGGGCAGATACGCAGTATTTT.

The chain has TRBV11-2 and TRBJ2-1; tentative D call: TRBD2 (7 bases). V was shortened by 5 bases and J by 4 bases, with 21 bases between the two germline ends. Germline CDR1 and CDR2: SGHAT and FQNNGV. CDR3 length: 17 residues. CDR3 amino acids: CASSTRFEGGGYNEQFF. In DNA, the CDR3 is TGTGCCAGCAGCACCCGTTTTGAGGGAGGGGGTTACAATGAGCAGTTCTTC.

This clone was detected a few times. This rearrangement joins TRBV7-9 to TRBJ2-1; 10 nucleotides match TRBD2. CDR1 and CDR2 from the germline V gene are SEHNR and FQNEAQ (reference sequence). J lost 7 bases, V lost 1 base, and 4 bases had no gene match. CDR3 length equals 15 residues. The CDR3 DNA follows: TGTGCCAGCAGCTTAGGAGCGGGGGGGCTGAATGAGCAGTTCTTC. Translation: CASSLGAGGLNEQFF.

V gene TRBV2 combines with J gene TRBJ2-7; a weak D match, TRBD1 (5 bases). Germline V gene sequence: CDR1 SNHLY, CDR2 FYNNEI. The V end was cut by 3 bases, the J end by 2 bases, with 11 bases between. This CDR3 contains 14 residues. The CDR3 DNA sequence: TGTGCCAGCAGTGATATGGCAGGGACCTACGAGCAGTACTTC. It yields the protein CASSDMAGTYEQYF.

This clone was seen only once. V is TRBV19 and J is TRBJ1-2; D is uncertain. The length of the CDR3 is 15 residues. The V gene lost 3 bases and the J gene lost 6 bases, with 17 bases spanning the gap. Germline V gene lookup returns CDR1 LNHDA and CDR2 SQIVND (reference sequence). CDR3 loop: CASSIPPGVANGYTF. In DNA, the CDR3 is TGTGCCAGTAGTATTCCCCCAGGTGTCGCCAATGGCTACACCTTC.

V is TRBV2 and J is TRBJ2-1; D possibly corresponds to TRBD1 (5 bases). Trimming stripped 7 bases from V and 4 bases from J, with 8 bases between. Germline assignment: CDR1 SNHLY and CDR2 FYNNEI. The CDR3 totals 12 residues. CDR3 sequence (DNA): TGTGCCAGCACTTCAGGGTACAATGAGCAGTTCTTC. This sequence encodes CASTSGYNEQFF.

CDR3 sequence (DNA): TGTGCCAGCAGCCTCAGGAACAGGGGTCCCCAGCATTTT. Encoded protein: CASSLRNRGPQHF. V is TRBV3-1 (or the pseudogene TRBV3-2) and J is TRBJ1-5; 7 bases fit TRBD1. CDR1 is LGHDT, CDR2 YNNKEL, per germline (reference sequence). The CDR3 totals 13 residues. V was clipped by 4 bases and J by 10 bases; unmatched bases: 7.

The chain has TRBV6-5 and TRBJ2-7, with 7 positions matching TRBD1. Germline CDR1 and CDR2: MNHEY and SVGAGI. The CDR3 runs to 14 residues. Unmatched junction bases numbered 8, after V lost 6 bases and J lost 3 bases. The CDR3 bases are TGTGCCAGCAGACAGGGGATTGGAATCTACGAGCAGTACTTC. Amino acid sequence: CASRQGIGIYEQYF.

V gene TRBV19 combines with J gene TRBJ1-2; TRBD1 agrees at 7 bases. The CDR3 runs 13 residues. Trimming at V came to 5 bases and at J to 6 bases, leaving 6 bases not matched to a gene. CDR1 is LNHDA and CDR2 is SQIVND in the germline V gene (reference sequence). DNA of the CDR3: TGTGCCAGTAGTGCCCAACAGGGGCATGGCTACACCTTC. Amino acids: CASSAQQGHGYTF.

The chain combines TRBV7-2 with TRBJ2-7, with 9 bases identical to TRBD2. Germline CDR1 SGHTA, CDR2 FQGNSA. CDR3 length: 15 residues. V was pared by 1 base and J by 4 bases, with 5 bases of the junction left unmatched. DNA for the CDR3: TGTGCCAGCAGCTTAGGGCCCAGCGGGGGGTACGAGCAGTACTTC. Encoded protein: CASSLGPSGGYEQYF. The entire variable domain, with the rest obtained from reference TRBV7-2 and TRBJ2-7, is as follows: GAGVSQSPSNKVTEKGKDVELRCDPISGHTALYWYRQSLGQGLEFLIYFQGNSAPDKSGLPSDRFSAERTGGSVSTLTIQRTQQEDSAVYLCASSLGPSGGYEQYFGPGTRLTVT.

The chain uses TRBV28 and TRBJ1-2, with TRBD1 as a possible D gene (5 bases). The CDR3 totals 14 residues. From germline, CDR1 is MDHEN and CDR2 SYDVKM. Trimming shortened V by 0 bases and J by 6 bases, and 11 bases separated the two germline ends. As DNA, the CDR3 is TGTGCCAGCAGTTTATGGGGGCAGATAAATGGCTACACCTTC. Translated, it gives CASSLWGQINGYTF.

CDR3 bases: TGTGCCAGCAGTTCCGCGGACAGGAAAGCTTTCTTT. It specifies CASSSADRKAFF. V is TRBV6-6 and J is TRBJ1-1, with 7 bases lining up with TRBD1. Germline trimming cut 4 bases from V and 9 bases from J; bases unmatched to any gene: 5. The germline gives CDR1 MNHNY, CDR2 SVGAGI (reference sequence). This CDR3 region has 12 residues.

The chain couples TRBV7-2 to TRBJ2-1; D is possibly TRBD2 (6 bases). The germline V gene has CDR1 SGHTA and CDR2 FQGNSA. This CDR3 comprises 15 residues. The V end lost 5 bases, the J end lost 0 bases, and 11 bases lay between the germline ends. CDR3 loop: CASSQDGSSYNEQFF. The DNA of the CDR3 is TGTGCCAGCAGCCAAGACGGGAGCTCCTACAATGAGCAGTTCTTC.

The V gene is TRBV3-1 (or the pseudogene TRBV3-2), the J gene TRBJ2-2, with 7 positions matching TRBD2. This CDR3 spans 15 amino acids. The trim removed 3 bases at V and 2 bases at J, leaving 3 bases unmatched. Germline V CDR1 and CDR2: LGHDT, YNNKEL (reference sequence). As DNA, the CDR3 is TGTGCCAGCAGCCAGGGACTACTAAACACCGGGGAGCTGTTTTTT. Protein: CASSQGLLNTGELFF.

This clone was seen a single time. This chain links TRBV19 with TRBJ2-3, with 9 positions matching TRBD2. CDR1 is LNHDA, CDR2 SQIVND, per germline (reference sequence). The V and J ends lost 7 bases and 1 base, in that order; junction bases with no gene match: 9. This CDR3 is built from 16 residues. The CDR3 DNA follows: TGTGCCAGTACCTCTCAGCGGGGGGCTGGCACAGATACGCAGTATTTT. This gives the protein CASTSQRGAGTDTQYF.

The V and J genes are TRBV5-4 and TRBJ2-3; 8 nucleotides agree with TRBD2. V lost 0 bases, J lost 2 bases, and 11 bases stayed unmatched. CDR1 and CDR2 from the germline V gene are SGHNT and YYREEE (reference sequence). The CDR3 spans 18 residues. CDR3 sequence (DNA): TGTGCCAGCAGCTTGGCGGCGGGGGGCGGAGGGTACACAGATACGCAGTATTTT. It is translated as CASSLAAGGGGYTDTQYF.